What follows are 7 T cell receptor beta chains derived from one specimen sequenced in a study of cytomegalovirus exposure and HLA in healthy donors. Method: immunoSEQ multiplex PCR; TCRdb's copy keeps in-frame clones and lacks some. Of about 130,000 clones detected, more than 70% appear once; the ten largest clones hold approximately 1.3%. Sequencing input: PBMCs. The receptors come from a man aged 25 to 40 in good health and CMV-seronegative.

The chain joins TRBV29-1 to TRBJ1-2; 8 bases match TRBD1. CDR1 and CDR2 (germline): SQVTM, ANQGSEA. The CDR3 runs to 12 residues. V shed 3 bases, J shed 6 bases, and the junction held 3 bases outside the gene matches. This chain's CDR3 is CSVDRQGNGYTF. The CDR3 region has the DNA TGCAGCGTTGACAGACAGGGGAATGGCTACACCTTC.

V is TRBV6-5 and J is TRBJ1-2, with 10 positions matching TRBD1. The CDR3 runs to 14 residues. Germline V gene sequence: CDR1 MNHEY, CDR2 SVGAGI. Germline trimming cut 4 bases from V and 8 bases from J; bases unmatched to any gene: 7. CDR3 nucleotides: TGTGCCAGCAGTTTGGACAGGGGGGGACAAGGCTACACCTTC. Translation: CASSLDRGGQGYTF.

As DNA, the CDR3 is TGTGCCAGCAGTCCGACAGGGGCTAATGAAAAACTGTTTTTT. It translates to CASSPTGANEKLFF. This chain connects TRBV6-4 to TRBJ1-4, with 8 positions matching TRBD1. The germline gives CDR1 MRHNA, CDR2 SNTAGT. This CDR3 has 14 residues. Losses at the gene ends were 5 bases for V and 3 bases for J; bases not matched to a gene: 2.

The V gene is TRBV15, the J gene TRBJ2-1; TRBD2 is a possible D gene (7 bases). The CDR3 is made up of 14 amino acids. V was trimmed by 0 bases and J by 9 bases, leaving 12 bases between them. Germline V CDR1 and CDR2: LNHNV, YYDKDF (reference sequence). In nucleotides, the CDR3 is TGTGCCACCAGCAGAGATCGGGGGGCGGGTGAGCAGTTCTTC. Its translation is CATSRDRGAGEQFF.

This chain uses TRBV14 with TRBJ1-2; no reliable D call. There are 13 residues in the CDR3. The ends were cut back, 4 bases at V and 8 bases at J, with 14 bases in the middle. Germline CDR1 and CDR2: SGHDN and FVKESK. The CDR3 reads CASSPKMARGYTF. In nucleotides, the CDR3 is TGTGCCAGCAGCCCGAAAATGGCTCGAGGCTACACCTTC.

The chain's CDR3 is CASRVTLTGNQPQHF. CDR3 bases: TGTGCCAGCAGAGTAACCCTCACAGGGAATCAGCCCCAGCATTTT. The chain uses TRBV6-5 and TRBJ1-5; a possible D gene is TRBD1 (6 bases). This CDR3 comprises 15 residues. Trimming took off 6 bases at V and 4 bases at J, with 16 bases between the two ends. Germline V CDR1 and CDR2: MNHEY, SVGAGI.

The V call is TRBV6-1, the J call TRBJ1-2, with a weak D call TRBD1 (5 bases). The CDR3 length is 15 residues. Trimming left V 0 bases short and J 6 bases short, with 14 bases between. The germline V gene has CDR1 MNHNS and CDR2 SASEGT. The DNA of the CDR3 is TGTGCCAGCAGTGAAGCTACGCCTCAGGGTGATGGCTACACCTTC. Translating gives CASSEATPQGDGYTF.